This T cell receptor beta chain was documented in a study of T cell responses to AZD1222 COVID-19 vaccine. Study-wide results and caveats: Spike-specific TCRs gained breadth and depth after people received two AZD1222 doses.

TCRdb's copy holds only in-frame clones and misses some; the assay was immunoSEQ multiplex PCR. The table shows tens of thousands of clones, with around nine tenths occurring only once. This CDR3 region has 14 residues. Germline CDR1 is LNHDA and CDR2 is SQIVND (reference sequence). V was trimmed by 6 bases and J by 8 bases, leaving 16 bases between them. Points on this clone: Antigen unknown.

The receptor comes from an adult in good health. The rearrangement uses TRBV19 and TRBJ1-4, with a possible D match to TRBD1 (6 bases). Sequences were derived from peripheral blood, sampled on day 0 of AZD1222 vaccination. The CDR3 loop reads CASSRDMYMEKLFF. CDR3 bases: TGTGCCAGTAGCCGGGACATGTATATGGAAAAACTGTTTTTT.